The TCR beta chain under discussion was sequenced for a study of high-grade serous ovarian cancer treatment subgroups. Sequenced by immunoSEQ multiplex PCR; TCRdb stores in-frame clones only, minus some. The table has several thousand clones, about 63% seen once. Deletions cut 5 bases from V and 4 bases from J, with 9 bases between. CDR1 MNHEY and CDR2 SVGAGI come from the germline V gene. The CDR3 is 13 residues long. Tumor samples were obtained before definitive surgery or chemotherapy. This chain uses TRBV6-5 with TRBJ1-5; D is possibly TRBD1 (6 bases). The receptor was isolated from a human donor with high-grade serous ovarian cancer. Input material: tumor tissue. CDR3 region: CASSRQGNQPQHF. CDR3 in DNA: TGTGCCAGCAGTCGCCAGGGGAATCAGCCCCAGCATTTT.